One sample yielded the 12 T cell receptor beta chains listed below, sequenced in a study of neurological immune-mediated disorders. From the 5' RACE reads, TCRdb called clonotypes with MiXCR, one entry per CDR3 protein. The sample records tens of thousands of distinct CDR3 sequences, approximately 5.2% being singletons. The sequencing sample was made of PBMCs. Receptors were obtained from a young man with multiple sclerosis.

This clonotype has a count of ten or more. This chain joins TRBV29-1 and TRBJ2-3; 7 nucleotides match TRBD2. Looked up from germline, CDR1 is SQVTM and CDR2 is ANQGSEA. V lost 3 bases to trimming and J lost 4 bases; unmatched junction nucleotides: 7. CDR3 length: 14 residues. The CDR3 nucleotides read TGCAGCGTTGAGGTGGGAGGGGTTGCAGATACGCAGTATTTT. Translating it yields CSVEVGGVADTQYF.

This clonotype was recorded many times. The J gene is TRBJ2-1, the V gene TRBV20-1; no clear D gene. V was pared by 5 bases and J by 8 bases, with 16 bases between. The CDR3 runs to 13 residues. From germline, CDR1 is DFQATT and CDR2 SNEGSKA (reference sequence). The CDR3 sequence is CSARGVRTDEQFF. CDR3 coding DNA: TGCAGTGCTCGCGGAGTGAGGACGGATGAGCAGTTCTTC.

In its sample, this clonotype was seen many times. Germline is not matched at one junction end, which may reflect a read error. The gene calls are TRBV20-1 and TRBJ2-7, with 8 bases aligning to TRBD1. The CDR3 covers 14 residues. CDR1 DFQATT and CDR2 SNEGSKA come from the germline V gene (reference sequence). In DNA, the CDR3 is TGCAGTGCCAGAGATATCGGACAGGGAAACGAGCAGTACTTC. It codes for CSARDIGQGNEQYF.

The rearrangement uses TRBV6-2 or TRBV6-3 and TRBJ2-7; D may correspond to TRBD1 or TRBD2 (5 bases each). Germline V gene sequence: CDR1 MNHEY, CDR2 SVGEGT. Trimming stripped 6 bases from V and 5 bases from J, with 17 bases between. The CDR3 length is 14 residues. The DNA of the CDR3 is TGTGCCAGCAGCGAAGTTGGGGACCTCCACGAGCAGTACTTC. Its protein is CASSEVGDLHEQYF.

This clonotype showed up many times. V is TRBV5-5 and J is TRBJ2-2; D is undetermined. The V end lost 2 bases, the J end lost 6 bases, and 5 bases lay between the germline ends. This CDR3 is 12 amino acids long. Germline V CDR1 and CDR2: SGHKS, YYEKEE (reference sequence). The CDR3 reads CASSFRSGELFF. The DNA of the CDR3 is TGTGCCAGCAGCTTTCGGTCCGGGGAGCTGTTTTTT.

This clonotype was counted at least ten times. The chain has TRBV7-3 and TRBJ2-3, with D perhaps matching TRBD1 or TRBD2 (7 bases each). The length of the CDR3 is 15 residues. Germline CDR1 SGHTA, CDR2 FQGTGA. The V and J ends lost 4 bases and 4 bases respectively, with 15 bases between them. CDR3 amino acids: CASSSQGGLADTQYF. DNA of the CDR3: TGTGCCAGCAGCTCGCAGGGGGGGCTGGCAGATACGCAGTATTTT. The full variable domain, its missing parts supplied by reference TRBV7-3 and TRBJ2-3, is GAGVSQTPSNKVTEKGKYVELRCDPISGHTALYWYRQSLGQGPEFLIYFQGTGAADDSGLPNDRFFAVRPEGSVSTLKIQRTERGDSAVYLCASSSQGGLADTQYFGPGTRLTVL.

In DNA form, the CDR3 reads TGTGCCAGCAATGAATTGAGGCGGAGGAGGATGAACACTGAAGCTTTCTTT. Translated, it gives CASNELRRRRMNTEAFF. The chain employs TRBV12-3 or TRBV12-4 and TRBJ1-1; no clear D gene. V gave up 7 bases and J gave up 0 bases, with 21 bases separating them. The CDR3 consists of 17 residues.

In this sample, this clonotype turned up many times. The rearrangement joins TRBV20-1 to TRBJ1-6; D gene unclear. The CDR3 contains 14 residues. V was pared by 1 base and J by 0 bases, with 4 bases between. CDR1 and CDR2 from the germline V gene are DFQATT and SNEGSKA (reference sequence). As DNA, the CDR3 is TGCAGTGCTAGAGTCAGCTCCTATAATTCACCCCTCCACTTT. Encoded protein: CSARVSSYNSPLHF.

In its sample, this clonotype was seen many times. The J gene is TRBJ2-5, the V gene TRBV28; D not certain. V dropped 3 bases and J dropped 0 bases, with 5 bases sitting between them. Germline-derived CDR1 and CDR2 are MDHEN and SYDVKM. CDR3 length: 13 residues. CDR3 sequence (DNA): TGTGCCAGCAGTTTGCGGTACCAAGAGACCCAGTACTTC. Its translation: CASSLRYQETQYF.

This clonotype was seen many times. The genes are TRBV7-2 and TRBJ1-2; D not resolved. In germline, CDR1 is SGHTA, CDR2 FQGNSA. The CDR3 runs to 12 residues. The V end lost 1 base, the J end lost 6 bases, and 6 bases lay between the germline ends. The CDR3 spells CASSLDVHGYTF. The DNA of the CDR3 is TGTGCCAGCAGCTTAGATGTGCATGGCTACACCTTC.

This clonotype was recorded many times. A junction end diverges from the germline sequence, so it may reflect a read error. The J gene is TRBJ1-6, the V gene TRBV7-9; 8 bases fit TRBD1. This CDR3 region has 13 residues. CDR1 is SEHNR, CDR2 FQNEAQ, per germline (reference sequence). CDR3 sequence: CASDRGINSPLNF. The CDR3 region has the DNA TGTGCCAGCGACAGGGGAATTAATTCACCCCTCAACTTT.

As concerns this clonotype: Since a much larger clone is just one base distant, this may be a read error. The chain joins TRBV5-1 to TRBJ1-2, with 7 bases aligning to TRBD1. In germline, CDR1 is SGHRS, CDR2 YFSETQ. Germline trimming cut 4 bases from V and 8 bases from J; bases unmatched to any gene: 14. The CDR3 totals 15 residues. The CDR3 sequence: CASSSLGKGATGYTF. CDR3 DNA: TGCGCCAGCAGCAGCCTGGGAAAGGGGGCAACAGGCTACACCTTC.